These 7 T cell receptor beta chains came from one sample sequenced in a study of cytomegalovirus exposure and HLA in healthy donors. PCR used 60 Vbeta primers and 13 Jbeta primers. Using immunoSEQ multiplex PCR, the repertoire was profiled, and TCRdb retains in-frame clones only, with some absent. The sample lists about 140,000 clones, approximately 84% occurring once. The sample comprised PBMCs. Receptor source: a woman aged 60-75 years in good health and CMV-seropositive.

The CDR3 nucleotides are TGCGCCAGTGGGTCGGGTTCGGTATTGGATGGCTACACCTTC. It specifies CASGSGSVLDGYTF. The chain uses TRBV5-1 and TRBJ1-2; D gene unclear. In germline, CDR1 is SGHRS, CDR2 YFSETQ. V lost 8 bases to trimming and J lost 6 bases, with 20 bases between them. The CDR3 contains 14 residues.

The CDR3 loop reads CASSPLPPGGDTHYGYTF. In DNA form, the CDR3 reads TGTGCCAGCTCACCCCTCCCCCCCGGGGGGGACACCCACTATGGCTACACCTTC. The chain recombines TRBV18 with TRBJ1-2; D is perhaps TRBD1 (6 bases). The CDR3 has 18 amino acids. V gave up 3 bases and J gave up 3 bases, with 23 bases separating them. The V gene's germline CDR1 is KGHSH and CDR2 LQKENI. Using reference TRBV18 and TRBJ1-2 for the parts outside the CDR3, the full variable domain is NAGVMQNPRHLVRRRGQEARLRCSPMKGHSHVYWYRQLPEEGLKFMVYLQKENIIDESGMPKERFSAEFPKEGPSILRIQQVVRGDSAAYFCASSPLPPGGDTHYGYTFGSGTRLTVV.

The V and J genes are TRBV7-6 and TRBJ1-1; tentative D call: TRBD1 (5 bases). CDR1 is SGHVS and CDR2 is FNYEAQ in the germline V gene. The CDR3 is 13 amino acids. V lost 7 bases and J lost 1, with 10 bases in between. The CDR3 is CASTADKNTEAFF. CDR3 bases: TGTGCCAGCACCGCGGACAAGAACACTGAAGCTTTCTTT.

V usage is TRBV12-5 and J usage is TRBJ2-3; D is possibly TRBD1 (6 bases). The CDR3 extends over 13 amino acids. Trimming removed 6 bases from V and 3 bases from J, with 10 bases in between. Germline-derived CDR1 and CDR2 are LGHNT and FRNRAP. The CDR3 sequence: CASGLDSTDTQYF. CDR3 nucleotides: TGTGCTAGTGGCCTGGACAGTACAGATACGCAGTATTTT.

This clone appeared once. V gene TRBV4-1 combines with J gene TRBJ1-1; no clear D gene. CDR3 length equals 14 residues. V was pared by 4 bases and J by 5 bases, with 14 bases between. Germline V gene data show CDR1 as MGHRA and CDR2 as YSYEKL. This CDR3 reads CASSPDGGRTEAFF. CDR3 bases: TGCGCCAGCAGCCCCGACGGCGGGAGGACTGAAGCTTTCTTT.

This clone was recorded only once. The rearrangement uses TRBV18 and TRBJ1-2; TRBD1 is a possible D gene (5 bases). Looked up from germline, CDR1 is KGHSH and CDR2 is LQKENI. Trimming cost V 1 base and J 6 bases, with 15 bases left between them. This CDR3 is 15 amino acids long. This CDR3 is CASSPRGAPSDGYTF. The CDR3, as DNA: TGTGCCAGCTCACCACGTGGGGCCCCAAGCGATGGCTACACCTTC.

This sequence joins TRBV10-1 and TRBJ1-1; D is ambiguous. Germline V gives CDR1 WNHNN, CDR2 SYGVQD (reference sequence). The CDR3 consists of 16 residues. Trimming shortened V by 0 bases and J by 6 bases, and 17 bases separated the two germline ends. The chain's CDR3 is CASSESRESPRAEAFF. The CDR3 DNA reads as TGCGCCAGCAGTGAGTCCCGAGAATCGCCGCGGGCTGAAGCTTTCTTT.